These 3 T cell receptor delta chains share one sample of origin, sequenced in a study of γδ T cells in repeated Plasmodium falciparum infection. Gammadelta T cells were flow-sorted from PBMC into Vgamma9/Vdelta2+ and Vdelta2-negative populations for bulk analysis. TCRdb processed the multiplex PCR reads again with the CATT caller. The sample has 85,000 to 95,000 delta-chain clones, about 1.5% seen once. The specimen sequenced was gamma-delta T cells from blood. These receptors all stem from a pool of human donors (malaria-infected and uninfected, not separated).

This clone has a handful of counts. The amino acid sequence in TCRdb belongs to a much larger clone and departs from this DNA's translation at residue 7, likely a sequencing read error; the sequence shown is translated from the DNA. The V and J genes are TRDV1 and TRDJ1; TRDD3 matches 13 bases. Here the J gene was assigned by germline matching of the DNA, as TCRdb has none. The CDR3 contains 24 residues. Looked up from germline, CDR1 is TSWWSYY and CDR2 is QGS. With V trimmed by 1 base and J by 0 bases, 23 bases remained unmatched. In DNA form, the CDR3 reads TGTGCTCTTGGGGAACGGCCCCTCCTTAGGGTACTTAACTGGGGGATACGGTACACCGATAAACTCATCTTT. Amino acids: CALGERPLLRVLNWGIRYTDKLIF.

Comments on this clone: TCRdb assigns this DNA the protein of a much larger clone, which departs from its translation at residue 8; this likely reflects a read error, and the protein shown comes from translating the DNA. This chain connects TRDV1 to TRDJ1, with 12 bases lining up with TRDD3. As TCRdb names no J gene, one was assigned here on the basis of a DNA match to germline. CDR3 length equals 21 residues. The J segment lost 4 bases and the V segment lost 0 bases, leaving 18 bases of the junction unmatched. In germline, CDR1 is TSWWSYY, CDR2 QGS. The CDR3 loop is CALGELVAIKTGGYLSDKLIF. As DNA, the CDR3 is TGTGCTCTTGGGGAACTAGTGGCGATAAAGACTGGGGGATACTTAAGCGATAAACTCATCTTT.

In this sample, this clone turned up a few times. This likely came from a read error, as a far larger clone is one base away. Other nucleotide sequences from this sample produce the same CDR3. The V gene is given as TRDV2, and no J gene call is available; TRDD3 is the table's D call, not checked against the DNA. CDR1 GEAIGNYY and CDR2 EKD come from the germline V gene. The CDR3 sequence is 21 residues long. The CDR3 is CACDTASPLGDTSSCTDKLIF. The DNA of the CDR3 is TGTGCCTGTGACACCGCAAGCCCCTTGGGGGATACGAGCTCGTGCACCGATAAACTCATCTTC.